This T cell receptor (beta chain) was identified in a study of shared clonotypes between healthy human individuals. To note about this clone: This same CDR3 is encoded by further DNA sequences in the sample.

Data came from immunoSEQ multiplex PCR; TCRdb stores just in-frame clones and leaves some out. Here the sample spans over a million clones, 96% being singletons. V lost 0 bases and J lost 1, with 3 bases in between. The CDR3 runs to 13 residues. In germline, CDR1 is MNHNY, CDR2 SVGAGI (reference sequence). Splitting of CD4+ cells produced CD45RA+ naive and CD45RA-negative memory subsets. The clonotype comes from a man in his thirties or forties in good health. Sequenced sample: naive CD4+ T cells sorted from blood. Subset described: CD45RA+ positively selected. J is TRBJ1-1 and V is TRBV6-6; D uncertain. CDR3 amino acids: CASSYSQNTEAFF. CDR3 nucleotides: TGTGCCAGCAGTTACTCACAGAACACTGAAGCTTTCTTT.